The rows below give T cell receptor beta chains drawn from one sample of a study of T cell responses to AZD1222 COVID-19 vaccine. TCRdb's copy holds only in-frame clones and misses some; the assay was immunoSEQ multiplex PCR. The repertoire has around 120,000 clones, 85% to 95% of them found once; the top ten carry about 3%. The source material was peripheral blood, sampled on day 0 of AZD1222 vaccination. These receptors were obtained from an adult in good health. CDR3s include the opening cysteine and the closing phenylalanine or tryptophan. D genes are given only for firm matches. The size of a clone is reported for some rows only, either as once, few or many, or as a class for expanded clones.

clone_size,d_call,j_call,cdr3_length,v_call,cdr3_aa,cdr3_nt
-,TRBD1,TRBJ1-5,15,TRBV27,CASSLTGQGLRPQHF,TGTGCCAGCAGTCTAACGGGACAGGGACTTCGGCCCCAGCATTTT
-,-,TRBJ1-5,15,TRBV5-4,CASSLDGARDQPQHF,TGTGCCAGCAGCTTGGATGGGGCAAGGGATCAGCCCCAGCATTTT
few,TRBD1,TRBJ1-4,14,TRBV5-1,CASGNRGSGEKLFF,TGCGCCAGCGGGAACAGGGGATCGGGAGAAAAACTGTTTTTT
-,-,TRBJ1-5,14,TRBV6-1,CASSDAVENQPQHF,TGTGCCAGCAGTGACGCTGTAGAAAATCAGCCCCAGCATTTT
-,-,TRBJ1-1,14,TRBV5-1,CASSLEPMNTEAFF,TGCGCCAGCAGCTTGGAGCCCATGAACACTGAAGCTTTCTTT
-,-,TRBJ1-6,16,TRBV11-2,CASSFSTNMGNSPLHF,TGTGCCAGCAGCTTTTCCACTAACATGGGAAATTCACCCCTCCACTTT
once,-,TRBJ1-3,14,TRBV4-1,CASSPGPNHSALYF,TGCGCCAGCAGCCCGGGCCCGAACCACTCCGCCTTATATTTT
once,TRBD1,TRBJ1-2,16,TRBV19,CASSAWTGQLGEGYTF,TGTGCCAGTAGTGCTTGGACAGGCCAACTTGGAGAAGGCTACACCTTC
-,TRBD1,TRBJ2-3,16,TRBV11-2,CASSFGGQGLADTQYF,TGTGCCAGCAGCTTTGGGGGACAGGGTTTGGCAGATACGCAGTATTTT
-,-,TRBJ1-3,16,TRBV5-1,CASSHAEWRAGNTIYF,TGCGCCAGCAGCCACGCCGAATGGCGGGCTGGAAACACCATATATTTT
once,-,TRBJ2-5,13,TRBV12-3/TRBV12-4,CASTLGVRETQYF,TGTGCCAGCACCCTGGGGGTAAGAGAGACCCAGTACTTC
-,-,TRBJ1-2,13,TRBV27,CASSLTGTDGYTF,TGTGCCAGCAGCTTAACCGGCACAGATGGCTACACCTTC
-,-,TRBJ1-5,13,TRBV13,CASSFGGNQPQHF,TGTGCCAGCAGCTTCGGAGGGAATCAGCCCCAGCATTTT
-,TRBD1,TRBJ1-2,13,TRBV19,CASSSGGDYGYTF,TGTGCCAGTAGCTCAGGGGGAGACTATGGCTACACCTTC
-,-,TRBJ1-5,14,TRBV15,CATRALMPEQPQHF,TGTGCCACCAGGGCTTTGATGCCTGAACAGCCCCAGCATTTT
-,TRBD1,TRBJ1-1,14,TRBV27,CASSPPGQGRLAFF,TGTGCCAGCAGTCCGCCTGGACAGGGTCGATTGGCTTTCTTT
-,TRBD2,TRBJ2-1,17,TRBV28,CASMRTSGRASYNEQFF,TGTGCCAGCATGAGGACTAGCGGGAGGGCCTCTTACAATGAGCAGTTCTTC
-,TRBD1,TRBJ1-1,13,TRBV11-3,CASSLTGATEAFF,TGTGCCAGCAGCTTAACAGGGGCCACTGAAGCTTTCTTT
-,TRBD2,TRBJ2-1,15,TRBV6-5,CACTSVQSSYNEQFF,TGTGCCTGCACTAGCGTTCAAAGCTCCTACAATGAGCAGTTCTTC
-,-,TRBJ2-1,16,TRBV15,CATSRRGGFAYNEQFF,TGTGCCACCAGCAGGAGGGGGGGTTTCGCCTACAATGAGCAGTTCTTC
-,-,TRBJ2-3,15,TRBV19,CASSISRLVGDTQYF,TGTGCCAGTAGTATATCAAGGCTGGTAGGAGATACGCAGTATTTT
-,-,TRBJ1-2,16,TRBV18,CASSPPNGQAGYGYTF,TGTGCCAGCTCACCCCCCAATGGGCAGGCTGGCTATGGCTACACCTTC
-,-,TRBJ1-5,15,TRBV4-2,CASSQGSYSNQPQHF,TGTGCCAGCAGCCAAGGATCATATAGCAATCAGCCCCAGCATTTT
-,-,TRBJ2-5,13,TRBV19,CASSIRDRETQYF,TGTGCCAGTAGTATCAGGGATCGGGAGACCCAGTACTTC
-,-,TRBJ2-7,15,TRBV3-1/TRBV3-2,CASSQGGSRSRGQYF,TGTGCCAGCAGCCAGGGGGGTAGTAGGAGCCGAGGGCAGTACTTC
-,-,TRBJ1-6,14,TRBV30,CAWSVRGGNSPLHF,TGTGCCTGGAGTGTACGGGGCGGCAATTCACCCCTCCACTTT
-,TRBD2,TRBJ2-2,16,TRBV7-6,CASSLEAGANTGELFF,TGTGCCAGCAGCTTAGAAGCGGGAGCGAACACCGGGGAGCTGTTTTTT
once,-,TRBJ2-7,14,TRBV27,CASSLDPRSYEQYF,TGTGCCAGCAGTTTAGATCCCCGCTCCTACGAGCAGTACTTC
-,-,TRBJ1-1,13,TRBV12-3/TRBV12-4,CASTLSGNTEAFF,TGTGCCAGCACCTTATCGGGCAACACTGAAGCTTTCTTT
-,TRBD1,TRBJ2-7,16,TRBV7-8,CASSYFGQGWSYEQYF,TGTGCCAGCAGCTACTTCGGACAGGGATGGTCCTACGAGCAGTACTTC
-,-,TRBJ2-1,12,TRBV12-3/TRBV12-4,CASSLTGSEQFF,TGTGCCAGCTCACTTACGGGAAGTGAGCAGTTCTTC
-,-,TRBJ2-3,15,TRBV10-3,CAISPQIQTSDTQYF,TGTGCCATCAGTCCACAGATTCAAACTTCAGATACGCAGTATTTT
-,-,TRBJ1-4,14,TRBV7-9,CASSSRSGGEKLFF,TGTGCCAGCAGCTCTCGGTCGGGGGGCGAAAAACTGTTTTTT
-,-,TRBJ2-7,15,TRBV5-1,CASSLGSGVKYEQYF,TGCGCCAGCAGCTTGGGCTCGGGAGTCAAGTACGAGCAGTACTTC
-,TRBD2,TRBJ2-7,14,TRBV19,CASTPSGNSYEQYF,TGTGCCAGTACCCCTAGCGGGAACTCCTACGAGCAGTACTTC